Listed below are T cell receptor beta chains from one sample, sequenced in a study of post-analysis software for immune sequencing data. TCRdb processed the PCR reads anew with MiXCR; each CDR3 protein has one entry. The sample consists of hundreds of thousands of distinct CDR3 sequences, approximately 60% of them appearing once. The sample was blood. The receptors stem from a girl aged 2 to 9 with multiple sclerosis. Each CDR3 is given with its conserved first and last residue.

V	J	CDR3
TRBV5-1	TRBJ2-5	CASSLHRGRETQYF
TRBV5-1	TRBJ2-1	CASSLASGRRNEQFF
TRBV28	TRBJ1-1	CASLYRGARTEAFF
TRBV6-5	TRBJ2-3	CASSSARTSGSAFTDTQYF
TRBV29-1	TRBJ1-2	CSVEVQGGYGYTF
TRBV6-5	TRBJ2-4	CASSYSSGLGKNIQYF
TRBV5-1	TRBJ2-3	CASSSDFTGTQYF
TRBV7-2	TRBJ1-2	CASGGPGQGYYGYTF
TRBV7-9	TRBJ1-2	CASSSRSKGRSNYGYTF
TRBV6-2/TRBV6-3	TRBJ2-1	CASSQHSSGGSRSEQFF
TRBV29-1	TRBJ2-3	CSVERLAGADTQYF
TRBV12-3/TRBV12-4	TRBJ1-5	CASSSPDSSNQPQHF
TRBV29-1	TRBJ2-5	CSAGGGDETQYF
TRBV10-3	TRBJ2-1	CATDRSPDGNEQFF
TRBV18	TRBJ2-1	CASSQRQGTYNEQFF
TRBV15	TRBJ2-3	CATSSRRSTGHTDTQYF
TRBV10-3	TRBJ2-5	CAISELGSQETQYF
TRBV12-3/TRBV12-4	TRBJ1-2	CASSFTGPGSGYTF
TRBV6-5	TRBJ2-1	CASSFSRNNEQFF
TRBV29-1	.	CSVEVMGSYEQYF
TRBV11-2	.	CASSYQGRPYEQYF
TRBV19	TRBJ1-5	CASSRTVEDQPQHF
TRBV20-1	TRBJ2-5	CSARGEGQETQYF
TRBV9	TRBJ2-7	CASSVGMQGFYEQYF
TRBV5-1	TRBJ2-1	CASSSDRGAREQFF
TRBV3-1	TRBJ1-2	CASSDLGQGGPFYGYTF
TRBV20-1	TRBJ2-7	CSATYGSTNHEQYF
TRBV10-3	TRBJ1-5	CAISVEVSNQPQHF
TRBV7-6	TRBJ2-3	CASSLVGQGSGTQYF
TRBV4-1	TRBJ2-1	CASSQVTGGHEQFF
TRBV20-1	TRBJ2-3	CSARHRISTRTDTQYF
TRBV7-9	TRBJ1-6	CAVIGPRAVNSPLHF
TRBV20-1	TRBJ2-5	CSARAGAGETQYF
TRBV27	TRBJ1-2	CASSMLANYGYTF
TRBV15	TRBJ2-1	CATSRDRGGRYNEQFF
TRBV29-1	TRBJ2-1	CSTFRYNEQFF
TRBV20-1	TRBJ2-5	CSGGGMDFQETQYF
TRBV7-9	TRBJ2-7	CASSPGLADLYEQYF
TRBV12-3/TRBV12-4	TRBJ2-1	CASSYPSGGAGNEQFF
TRBV12-3/TRBV12-4	TRBJ1-2	CASSPTGVTHGYTF
TRBV6-5	TRBJ2-7	CASSFGTGNTYEQYF
TRBV29-1	TRBJ1-4	CSVRTRDGPIDSEKLFF
TRBV28	TRBJ1-5	CASSPTQGSQPQHF
TRBV11-2	TRBJ2-7	CASSSTLAAGLYEQYF
TRBV9	TRBJ2-1	CASSVVSSIIYNEQFF
TRBV12-3/TRBV12-4	TRBJ1-4	CASSFFTGHEKLFF
TRBV14	TRBJ1-2	CASSPSDMWRGYTF
TRBV2	TRBJ2-7	CAGNRLAGGDEQYF
TRBV12-3/TRBV12-4	TRBJ2-1	CASRHGGTSGDNEQFF
TRBV14	TRBJ1-2	CASSQVQSGRPPSGYTF
TRBV2	TRBJ1-2	CASSEFRTAGRGSNYGYTF
TRBV6-1	TRBJ2-1	CASSEWPGASAYNEQFF
TRBV12-5	TRBJ2-7	CASGIGGPPPFRYEQYF
TRBV29-1	TRBJ2-4	CSVGDRVAKNIQYF
TRBV20-1	TRBJ1-2	CSARVEGADYGYTF
TRBV24-1	TRBJ2-2	CATSDLLAGVRTGELFF